These 22 T cell receptor beta chains came from one sample sequenced in a study of chemoradiotherapy in HPV16-positive cancers. Using immunoSEQ multiplex PCR, the repertoire was profiled, and TCRdb retains in-frame clones only, with some absent. The sample carries about 590 clones, around nine tenths recorded once. The sequenced sample was tumor tissue, obtained from a patient who underwent chemoradiotherapy. These receptors originate from a human donor with HPV-associated anogenital cancer.

The sample holds a few counts of this clone. The rearrangement joins TRBV10-3 to TRBJ1-1, with D uncertain. Germline V gene data show CDR1 as ENHRY and CDR2 as SYGVKD. The germline V and J ends were trimmed by 10 bases and 1 base, with 19 bases remaining between them. This CDR3 region has 15 residues. In nucleotides, the CDR3 is TGTGCCACCGTGTTGGGGTTTTTGGGGAACACTGAAGCTTTCTTT. Translating it yields CATVLGFLGNTEAFF.

V usage is TRBV27 and J usage is TRBJ1-2, with TRBD1 as a possible D gene (6 bases). The germline V gene has CDR1 MNHEY and CDR2 SMNVEV (reference sequence). Trimming took 2 bases from V and 0 from J, leaving 10 bases between them. CDR3 length: 15 residues. CDR3 sequence (DNA): TGTGCCAGCAGTTTACAGGGGCAGACTAACTATGGCTACACCTTC. Protein: CASSLQGQTNYGYTF.

The chain couples TRBV6-1 to TRBJ2-5, with D perhaps matching TRBD1 (6 bases). Germline V gene data show CDR1 as MNHNS and CDR2 as SASEGT. The CDR3 covers 15 residues. The V end lost 3 bases, the J end lost 5 bases, and 16 bases lay between the germline ends. CDR3 in DNA: TGTGCCAGCAGTGACGTGAACAGGGTTTCGGAGACCCAGTACTTC. This translates into CASSDVNRVSETQYF.

This chain joins TRBV19 and TRBJ1-4; D is possibly TRBD1 (6 bases). Germline lookup yields CDR1 LNHDA and CDR2 SQIVND (reference sequence). The CDR3 consists of 15 residues. The V end lost 3 bases, the J end lost 0 bases, and 8 bases lay between the germline ends. CDR3 in amino acids: CASSIRTATNEKLFF. In nucleotides, the CDR3 is TGTGCCAGTAGTATCAGGACAGCAACTAATGAAAAACTGTTTTTT. The full variable domain, with the rest looked up from reference TRBV19 and TRBJ1-4, is DGGITQSPKYLFRKEGQNVTLSCEQNLNHDAMYWYRQDPGQGLRLIYYSQIVNDFQKGDIAEGYSVSREKKESFPLTVTSAQKNPTAFYLCASSIRTATNEKLFFGSGTQLSVL.

The J gene is TRBJ1-3, the V gene TRBV30; D uncertain. The CDR3 is made up of 12 amino acids. From germline, CDR1 is GTSNPN and CDR2 SVGIG (reference sequence). V shed 1 base and J shed 4 bases, with 5 bases lying between them. Here the CDR3 reads CAWSDQGNTIYF. The CDR3 DNA reads as TGTGCCTGGAGTGACCAGGGAAACACCATATATTTT.

The chain has TRBV5-1 and TRBJ1-1; D remains unclear. The V and J ends lost 4 bases and 2 bases respectively, with 3 bases between them. Germline V gene data show CDR1 as SGHRS and CDR2 as YFSETQ. This CDR3 comprises 11 residues. The CDR3 bases are TGCGCCAGCAGCGGTAACACTGAAGCTTTCTTT. It is translated as CASSGNTEAFF.

V gene TRBV7-3 combines with J gene TRBJ1-3; D gene ambiguous. CDR3 length equals 15 residues. Trimming shortened V by 2 bases and J by 3 bases, and 11 bases separated the two germline ends. Germline-derived CDR1 and CDR2 are SGHTA and FQGTGA. In nucleotides, the CDR3 is TGTGCCAGCAGCTTATCTCCGGGTGTTGGAAACACCATATATTTT. This translates into CASSLSPGVGNTIYF. The whole variable domain, remainder taken from reference TRBV7-3 and TRBJ1-3, is GAGVSQTPSNKVTEKGKYVELRCDPISGHTALYWYRQSLGQGPEFLIYFQGTGAADDSGLPNDRFFAVRPEGSVSTLKIQRTERGDSAVYLCASSLSPGVGNTIYFGEGSWLTVV.

The V call is TRBV7-9, the J call TRBJ2-7; D may be TRBD2 (5 bases). The ends were cut back, 5 bases at V and 5 bases at J, with 19 bases in the middle. The CDR3 is made up of 15 amino acids. CDR1 and CDR2 (germline): SEHNR, FQNEAQ (reference sequence). CDR3 nucleotides: TGTGCCAGCAGCCCTGGGTGGCTAGCTAAGAACGAGCAGTACTTC. Translated: CASSPGWLAKNEQYF. The whole variable domain, filled in from reference TRBV7-9 and TRBJ2-7, reads DTGVSQNPRHKITKRGQNVTFRCDPISEHNRLYWYRQTLGQGPEFLTYFQNEAQLEKSRLLSDRFSAERPKGSFSTLEIQRTEQGDSAMYLCASSPGWLAKNEQYFGPGTRLTVT.

This CDR3 reads CSATDRAQYF. The CDR3 nucleotides read TGCAGTGCAACTGACAGGGCGCAGTATTTT. The chain carries TRBV20-1 and TRBJ2-3; 7 positions match TRBD1. This CDR3 spans 10 amino acids. CDR1 and CDR2 from the germline V gene are DFQATT and SNEGSKA (reference sequence). V lost 6 bases to trimming and J lost 10 bases; unmatched junction nucleotides: 4.

The V gene is TRBV4-1, the J gene TRBJ1-1, with D possibly matching TRBD1 (6 bases). V dropped 3 bases and J dropped 4 bases, with 15 bases sitting between them. There are 15 residues in the CDR3. CDR1 and CDR2 (germline): MGHRA, YSYEKL. CDR3 coding DNA: TGCGCCAGCAGCCAGGAAAACAGGGTAGCCACTGAAGCTTTCTTT. It encodes CASSQENRVATEAFF.

The chain joins TRBV7-9 to TRBJ2-1; 7 nucleotides agree with TRBD2. V was pared by 1 base and J by 8 bases, with 8 bases of the junction left unmatched. CDR3 length: 15 residues. Per the germline V gene, CDR1 is SEHNR and CDR2 is FQNEAQ (reference sequence). CDR3 loop: CASSLVGGSNDEQFF. The CDR3 region has the DNA TGTGCCAGCAGCTTAGTCGGGGGGAGTAATGATGAGCAGTTCTTC.

The rearrangement uses TRBV11-2 and TRBJ1-3, with D possibly being TRBD1 (5 bases). CDR3 length: 16 residues. Trimming cost V 7 bases and J 1 base, with 17 bases left between them. Germline V gene sequence: CDR1 SGHAT, CDR2 FQNNGV. The CDR3 loop is CASTPQAGGSGNTIYF. CDR3 DNA sequence: TGTGCCAGCACCCCTCAGGCCGGGGGATCTGGAAACACCATATATTTT.

This clone was seen only once. The CDR3 sequence is CASSMGADTQYF. The CDR3 DNA follows: TGTGCCAGTAGTATGGGGGCAGATACGCAGTATTTT. The chain links TRBV19 to TRBJ2-3, with D perhaps TRBD1 or TRBD2 (5 bases each). Trimming removed 3 bases from V and 4 bases from J, with 5 bases in between. The CDR3 covers 12 residues. The germline gives CDR1 LNHDA, CDR2 SQIVND (reference sequence). The full variable domain, rest sourced from reference TRBV19 and TRBJ2-3, is DGGITQSPKYLFRKEGQNVTLSCEQNLNHDAMYWYRQDPGQGLRLIYYSQIVNDFQKGDIAEGYSVSREKKESFPLTVTSAQKNPTAFYLCASSMGADTQYFGPGTRLTVL.

This chain links TRBV5-4 with TRBJ1-1, with D unclear. The CDR3 runs 12 residues. V was clipped by 1 base and J by 0 bases, with 1 base between them. Germline assignment: CDR1 SGHNT and CDR2 YYREEE (reference sequence). The CDR3 DNA is TGTGCCAGCAGCTTGATGAACACTGAAGCTTTCTTT. Residues: CASSLMNTEAFF.

This clone came up a few times. The rearrangement joins TRBV5-1 to TRBJ2-7; D may match TRBD1 or TRBD2 (5 bases each). The CDR3 length is 13 residues. The germline V gene encodes CDR1 SGHRS and CDR2 YFSETQ. The V and J ends lost 0 bases and 5 bases respectively, with 9 bases between them. The chain's CDR3 is CASSLGGVNEQYF. For the CDR3, the DNA is TGCGCCAGCAGCTTGGGAGGGGTTAACGAGCAGTACTTC.

The chain combines TRBV2 with TRBJ1-2; D is unclear. The V gene lost 7 bases and the J gene lost 6 bases, with 18 bases spanning the gap. Germline assignment: CDR1 SNHLY and CDR2 FYNNEI. This CDR3 comprises 14 residues. CDR3 nucleotide sequence: TGTGCCAGCAACTCCATTAACGGAGTACATGGCTACACCTTC. It translates to CASNSINGVHGYTF. The whole variable domain, filled in from reference TRBV2 and TRBJ1-2, reads EPEVTQTPSHQVTQMGQEVILRCVPISNHLYFYWYRQILGQKVEFLVSFYNNEISEKSEIFDDQFSVERPDGSNFTLKIRSTKLEDSAMYFCASNSINGVHGYTFGSGTRLTVV.

The count of this clone is one. The chain combines TRBV5-4 with TRBJ2-2, with D possibly being TRBD1 (6 bases). The CDR3 totals 14 residues. Germline CDR1 reads SGHNT; CDR2 reads YYREEE (reference sequence). With 4 bases removed from V and 1 base from J, the gap between germline ends came to 8 bases. In nucleotides, the CDR3 is TGTGCCAGCAGCCTGGACAGGAACACCGGGGAGCTGTTTTTT. Residues: CASSLDRNTGELFF.

J is TRBJ2-6 and V is TRBV6-1, with D possibly matching TRBD1 (5 bases). The V gene lost 3 bases and the J gene lost 5 bases, with 20 bases spanning the gap. CDR3 size: 18 residues. Germline CDR1 MNHNS, CDR2 SASEGT. The CDR3 coding sequence is TGTGCCAGCAGTGACGTACAGGTGGAACAAAGTCGGGCCAACGTCCTGACTTTC. This encodes CASSDVQVEQSRANVLTF.

This clone turned up a few times. The chain recombines TRBV28 with TRBJ1-6; 8 nucleotides agree with TRBD1. Germline V CDR1 and CDR2: MDHEN, SYDVKM. The CDR3 has 12 residues. V shed 5 bases, J shed 9 bases, and the junction held 0 bases outside the gene matches. CDR3 nucleotides: TGTGCCAGCAGTCAGGGGGCTTCACCCCTCCACTTT. Its translation is CASSQGASPLHF.

J is TRBJ2-3 and V is TRBV7-9, with D perhaps matching TRBD1 or TRBD2 (5 bases each). Trimming took off 7 bases at V and 5 bases at J, with 19 bases between the two ends. The germline V gene encodes CDR1 SEHNR and CDR2 FQNEAQ (reference sequence). The CDR3 is 15 amino acids. The CDR3 sequence: CASTTRDQRGDTQYF. Here the CDR3 DNA reads TGTGCCAGCACGACCCGGGACCAGAGGGGAGATACGCAGTATTTT. Looking up the rest from reference TRBV7-9 and TRBJ2-3 gives the full variable domain: DTGVSQNPRHKITKRGQNVTFRCDPISEHNRLYWYRQTLGQGPEFLTYFQNEAQLEKSRLLSDRFSAERPKGSFSTLEIQRTEQGDSAMYLCASTTRDQRGDTQYFGPGTRLTVL.

The chain couples TRBV7-9 to TRBJ1-1, with D unclear. V lost 5 bases and J 11 bases, leaving 18 bases between the germline ends. This CDR3 region has 13 residues. CDR1 and CDR2 from the germline V gene are SEHNR and FQNEAQ (reference sequence). CDR3 protein: CASSADGGRWAFF. In DNA form, the CDR3 reads TGTGCCAGCAGCGCTGACGGTGGTCGATGGGCTTTCTTT.

The chain has TRBV9 and TRBJ2-3, with TRBD2 as a possible D gene (6 bases). This CDR3 comprises 14 residues. The V gene lost 2 bases and the J gene lost 2 bases, with 9 bases spanning the gap. Germline V gene data show CDR1 as SGDLS and CDR2 as YYNGEE. CDR3 residues: CASSVGDSTDTQYF. The CDR3 nucleotides are TGTGCCAGCAGCGTTGGGGACTCCACAGATACGCAGTATTTT.